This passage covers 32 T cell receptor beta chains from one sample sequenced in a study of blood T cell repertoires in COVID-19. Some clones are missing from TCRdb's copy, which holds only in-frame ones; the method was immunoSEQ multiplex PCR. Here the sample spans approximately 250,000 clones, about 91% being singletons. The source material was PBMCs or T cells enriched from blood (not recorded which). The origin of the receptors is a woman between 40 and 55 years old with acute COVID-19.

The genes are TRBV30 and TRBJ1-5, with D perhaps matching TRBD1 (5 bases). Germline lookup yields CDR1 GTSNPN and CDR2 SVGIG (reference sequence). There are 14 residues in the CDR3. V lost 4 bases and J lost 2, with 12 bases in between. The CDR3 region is CAWNSGGGNQPQHF. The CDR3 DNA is TGTGCCTGGAACTCCGGGGGAGGCAATCAGCCCCAGCATTTT. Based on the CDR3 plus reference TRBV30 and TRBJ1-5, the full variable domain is SQTIHQWPATLVQPVGSPLSLECTVEGTSNPNLYWYRQAAGRGLQLLFYSVGIGQISSEVPQNLSASRPQDRQFILSSKKLLLSDSGFYLCAWNSGGGNQPQHFGDGTRLSIL.

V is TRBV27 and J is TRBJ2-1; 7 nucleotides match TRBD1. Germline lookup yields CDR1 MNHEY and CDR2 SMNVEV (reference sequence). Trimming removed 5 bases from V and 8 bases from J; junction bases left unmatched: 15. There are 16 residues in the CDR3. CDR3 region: CASSPSQGVLSYEQFF. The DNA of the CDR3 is TGTGCCAGCAGTCCCAGCCAGGGGGTTTTGTCTTATGAGCAGTTCTTC.

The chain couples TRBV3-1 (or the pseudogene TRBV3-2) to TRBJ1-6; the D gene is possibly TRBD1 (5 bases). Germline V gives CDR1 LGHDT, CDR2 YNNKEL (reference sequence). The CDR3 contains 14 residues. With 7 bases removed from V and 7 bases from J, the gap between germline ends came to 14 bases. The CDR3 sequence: CASTSGGGNSPLHF. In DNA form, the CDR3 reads TGTGCCAGCACATCTGGTGGGGGGAATTCACCCCTCCACTTT.

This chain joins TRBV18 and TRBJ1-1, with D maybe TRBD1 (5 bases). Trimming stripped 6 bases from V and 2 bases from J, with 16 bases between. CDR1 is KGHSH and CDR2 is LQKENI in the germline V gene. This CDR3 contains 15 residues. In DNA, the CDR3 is TGTGCCAGCTCGCTCAGGGCAGCAGCAAACACTGAAGCTTTCTTT. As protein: CASSLRAAANTEAFF.

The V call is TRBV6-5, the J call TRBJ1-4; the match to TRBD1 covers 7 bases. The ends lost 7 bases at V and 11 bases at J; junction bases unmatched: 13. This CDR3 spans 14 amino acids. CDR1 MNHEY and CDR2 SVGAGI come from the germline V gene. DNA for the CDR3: TGTGCCAGCATTACCGGGACAGCCTACCCCAAACTGTTTTTT. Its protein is CASITGTAYPKLFF.

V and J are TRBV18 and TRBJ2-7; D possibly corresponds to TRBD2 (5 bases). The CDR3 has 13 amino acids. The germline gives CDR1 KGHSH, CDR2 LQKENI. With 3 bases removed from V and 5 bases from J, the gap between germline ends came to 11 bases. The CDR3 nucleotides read TGTGCCAGCTCACCGTCGCTAGCTAACGAGCAGTACGTC. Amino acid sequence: CASSPSLANEQYV.

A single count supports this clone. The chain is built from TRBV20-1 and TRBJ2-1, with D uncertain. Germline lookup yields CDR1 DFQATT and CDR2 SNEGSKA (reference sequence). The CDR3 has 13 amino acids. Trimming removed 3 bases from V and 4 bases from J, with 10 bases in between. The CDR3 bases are TGCAGTGCTAGTACCCCTAGGTACAATGAGCAGTTCTTC. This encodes CSASTPRYNEQFF.

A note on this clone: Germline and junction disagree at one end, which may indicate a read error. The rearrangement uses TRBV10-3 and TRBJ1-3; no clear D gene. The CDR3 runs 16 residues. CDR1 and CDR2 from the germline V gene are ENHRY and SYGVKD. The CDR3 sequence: CAISESSLISGNTIYF. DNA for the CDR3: TGTGCCATCAGCGAGTCGAGCCTGATCTCTGGAAACACCATATATTTT.

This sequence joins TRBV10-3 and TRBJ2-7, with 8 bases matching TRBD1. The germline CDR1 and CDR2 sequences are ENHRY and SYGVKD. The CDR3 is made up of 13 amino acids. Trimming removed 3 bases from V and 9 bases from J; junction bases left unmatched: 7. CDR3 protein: CAISDQQGGPQYF. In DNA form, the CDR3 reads TGTGCCATCAGTGATCAACAGGGGGGACCGCAGTACTTC.

The CDR3 sequence: CASSQEGGYETEAFF. CDR3 nucleotide sequence: TGTGCCAGCAGCCAAGAGGGGGGGTATGAAACTGAAGCTTTCTTT. The chain links TRBV3-1 (or the pseudogene TRBV3-2) to TRBJ1-1; D perhaps matches TRBD1 (5 bases). V was trimmed by 0 bases and J by 5 bases, leaving 13 bases between them. There are 15 residues in the CDR3. The germline V gene has CDR1 LGHDT and CDR2 YNNKEL (reference sequence).

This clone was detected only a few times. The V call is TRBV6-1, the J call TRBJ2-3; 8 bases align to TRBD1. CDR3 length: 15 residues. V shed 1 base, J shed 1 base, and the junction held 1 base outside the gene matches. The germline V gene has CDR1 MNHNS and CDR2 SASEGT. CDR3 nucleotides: TGTGCCAGCAGTGAAGAGACAGGGGGCACAGATACGCAGTATTTT. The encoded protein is CASSEETGGTDTQYF.

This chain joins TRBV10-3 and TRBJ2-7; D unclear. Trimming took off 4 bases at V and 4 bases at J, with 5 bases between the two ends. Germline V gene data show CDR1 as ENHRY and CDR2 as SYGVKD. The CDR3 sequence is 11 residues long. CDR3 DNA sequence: TGTGCCATCAGTGGAGAGTACGAGCAGTACTTC. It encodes CAISGEYEQYF.

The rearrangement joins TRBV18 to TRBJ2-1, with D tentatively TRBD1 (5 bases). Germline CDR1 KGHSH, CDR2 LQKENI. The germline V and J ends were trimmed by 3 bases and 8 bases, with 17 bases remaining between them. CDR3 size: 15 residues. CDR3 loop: CASSPLATIGDEQFF. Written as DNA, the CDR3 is TGTGCCAGCTCACCGCTGGCCACAATAGGGGATGAGCAGTTCTTC.

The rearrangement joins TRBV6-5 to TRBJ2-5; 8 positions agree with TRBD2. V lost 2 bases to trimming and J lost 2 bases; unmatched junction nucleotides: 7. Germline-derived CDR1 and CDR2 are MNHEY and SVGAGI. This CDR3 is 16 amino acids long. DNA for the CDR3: TGTGCCAGCAGTTACAGCGCGGGAGGAGGTCAAGAGACCCAGTACTTC. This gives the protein CASSYSAGGGQETQYF.

The DNA for the CDR3 is TGTGCCAGCAGTCATGGACAGGGGCGCACCTACGAGCAGTACGTC. This codes for CASSHGQGRTYEQYV. The chain is built from TRBV2 and TRBJ2-7; 9 nucleotides match TRBD1. The V segment lost 5 bases and the J segment 2 bases; nucleotides outside the gene matches: 7. This CDR3 has 15 amino acids. Looked up from germline, CDR1 is SNHLY and CDR2 is FYNNEI.

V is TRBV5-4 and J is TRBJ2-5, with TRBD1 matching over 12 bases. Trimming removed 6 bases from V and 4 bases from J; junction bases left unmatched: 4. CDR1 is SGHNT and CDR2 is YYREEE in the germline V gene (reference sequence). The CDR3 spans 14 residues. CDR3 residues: CASIGTGGGETQYF. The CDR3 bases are TGTGCCAGCATCGGGACAGGGGGCGGAGAGACCCAGTACTTC.

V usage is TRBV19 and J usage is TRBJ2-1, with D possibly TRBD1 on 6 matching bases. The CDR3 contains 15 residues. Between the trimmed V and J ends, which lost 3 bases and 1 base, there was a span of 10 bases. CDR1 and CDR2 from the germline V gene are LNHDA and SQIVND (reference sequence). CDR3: CASSIGTGSYNEQFF. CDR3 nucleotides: TGTGCCAGTAGTATTGGTACAGGGTCCTACAATGAGCAGTTCTTC. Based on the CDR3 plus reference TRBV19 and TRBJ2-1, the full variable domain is DGGITQSPKYLFRKEGQNVTLSCEQNLNHDAMYWYRQDPGQGLRLIYYSQIVNDFQKGDIAEGYSVSREKKESFPLTVTSAQKNPTAFYLCASSIGTGSYNEQFFGPGTRLTVL.

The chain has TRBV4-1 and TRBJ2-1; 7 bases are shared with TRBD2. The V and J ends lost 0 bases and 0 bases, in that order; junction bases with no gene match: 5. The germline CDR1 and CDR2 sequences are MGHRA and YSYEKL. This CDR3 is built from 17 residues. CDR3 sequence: CASSQEERGYSYNEQFF. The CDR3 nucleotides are TGCGCCAGCAGCCAAGAAGAGCGGGGTTACTCCTACAATGAGCAGTTCTTC.

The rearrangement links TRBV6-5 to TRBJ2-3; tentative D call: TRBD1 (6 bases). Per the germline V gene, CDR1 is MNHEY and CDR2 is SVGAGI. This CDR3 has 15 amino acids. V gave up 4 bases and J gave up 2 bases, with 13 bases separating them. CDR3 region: CASSFGQSYTDTQYF. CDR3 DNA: TGTGCCAGCAGTTTTGGACAGAGTTACACAGATACGCAGTATTTT.

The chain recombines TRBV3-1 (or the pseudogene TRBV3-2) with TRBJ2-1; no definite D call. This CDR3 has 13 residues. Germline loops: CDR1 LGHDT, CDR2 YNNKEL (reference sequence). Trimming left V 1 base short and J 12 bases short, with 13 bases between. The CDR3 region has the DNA TGTGCCAGCAGCCAAGGGCAGGTCCGTTGGCAGTTCTTC. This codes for CASSQGQVRWQFF.

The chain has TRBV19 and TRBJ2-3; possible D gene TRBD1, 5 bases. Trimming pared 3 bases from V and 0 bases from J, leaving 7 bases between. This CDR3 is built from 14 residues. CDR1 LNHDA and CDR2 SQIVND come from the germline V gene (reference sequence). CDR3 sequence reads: CASSIPGSTDTQYF. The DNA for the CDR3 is TGTGCCAGTAGTATCCCAGGGAGCACAGATACGCAGTATTTT.

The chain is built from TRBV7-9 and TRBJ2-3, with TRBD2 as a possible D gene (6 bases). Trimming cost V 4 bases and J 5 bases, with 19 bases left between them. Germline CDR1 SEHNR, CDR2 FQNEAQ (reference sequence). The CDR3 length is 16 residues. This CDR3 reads CASSSGLGTGRDTQYF. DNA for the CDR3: TGTGCCAGCAGCTCTGGTTTGGGGACTGGTAGAGATACGCAGTATTTT.

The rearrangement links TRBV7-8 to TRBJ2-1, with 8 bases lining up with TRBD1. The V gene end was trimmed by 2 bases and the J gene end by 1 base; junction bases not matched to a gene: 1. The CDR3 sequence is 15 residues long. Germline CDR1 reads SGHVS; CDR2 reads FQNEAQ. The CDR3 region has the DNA TGTGCCAGCAGCTTACGGGACAGGTCCTACAATGAGCAGTTCTTC. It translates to CASSLRDRSYNEQFF.

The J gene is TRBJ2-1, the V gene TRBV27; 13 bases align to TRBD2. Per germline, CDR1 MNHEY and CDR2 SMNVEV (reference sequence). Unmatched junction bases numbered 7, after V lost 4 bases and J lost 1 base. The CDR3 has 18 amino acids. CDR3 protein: CASSSGLAGVQSYNEQFF. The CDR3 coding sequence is TGTGCCAGCAGTTCAGGACTAGCGGGGGTTCAGTCCTACAATGAGCAGTTCTTC.

CDR3: CASLGQGDTQYF. CDR3 in DNA: TGTGCCAGCTTGGGACAGGGAGATACGCAGTATTTT. The chain combines TRBV2 with TRBJ2-3, with 9 bases lining up with TRBD1. Germline CDR1 reads SNHLY; CDR2 reads FYNNEI. The CDR3 length is 12 residues. After removal of 8 bases from V and 5 bases from J, the junction contained 2 bases not matched to a gene.

The CDR3 DNA follows: TGTGCCAGCAGTGAACCGGGACAGGGATTTTACACTGAAGCTTTCTTT. Amino acids: CASSEPGQGFYTEAFF. The gene calls are TRBV28 and TRBJ1-1, with 9 positions matching TRBD1. CDR3 length: 16 residues. Trimming cost V 5 bases and J 3 bases; bases outside gene matches: 10. Germline CDR1 is MDHEN and CDR2 is SYDVKM.

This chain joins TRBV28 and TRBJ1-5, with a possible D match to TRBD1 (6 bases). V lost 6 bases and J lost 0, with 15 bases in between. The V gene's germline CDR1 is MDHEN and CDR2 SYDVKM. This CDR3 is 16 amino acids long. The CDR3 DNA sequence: TGTGCCAGCAGAACAGACAGGCCCTATAGCAATCAGCCCCAGCATTTT. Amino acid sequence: CASRTDRPYSNQPQHF.

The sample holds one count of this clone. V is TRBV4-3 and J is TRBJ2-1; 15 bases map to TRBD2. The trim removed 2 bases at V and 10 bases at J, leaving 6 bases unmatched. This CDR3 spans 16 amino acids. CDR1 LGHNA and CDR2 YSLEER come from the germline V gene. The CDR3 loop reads CASSQSRTSGREEQFF. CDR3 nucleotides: TGCGCCAGCAGCCAAAGTAGGACTAGCGGGAGGGAAGAGCAGTTCTTC.

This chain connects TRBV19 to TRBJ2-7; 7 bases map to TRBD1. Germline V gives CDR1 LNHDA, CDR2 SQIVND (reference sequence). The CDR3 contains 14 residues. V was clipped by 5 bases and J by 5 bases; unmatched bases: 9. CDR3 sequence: CASSSGTAADEQYF. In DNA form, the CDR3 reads TGTGCCAGTAGTTCCGGGACAGCCGCCGACGAGCAGTACTTC. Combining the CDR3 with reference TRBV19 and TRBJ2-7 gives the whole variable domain DGGITQSPKYLFRKEGQNVTLSCEQNLNHDAMYWYRQDPGQGLRLIYYSQIVNDFQKGDIAEGYSVSREKKESFPLTVTSAQKNPTAFYLCASSSGTAADEQYFGPGTRLTVT.

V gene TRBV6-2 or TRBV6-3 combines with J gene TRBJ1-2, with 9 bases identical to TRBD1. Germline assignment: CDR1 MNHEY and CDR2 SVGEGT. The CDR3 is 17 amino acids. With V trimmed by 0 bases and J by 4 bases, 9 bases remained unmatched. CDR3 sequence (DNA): TGTGCCAGCAGTTACTCCTCCCGGACAGGGGCGTCCTATGGCTACACCTTC. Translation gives CASSYSSRTGASYGYTF.

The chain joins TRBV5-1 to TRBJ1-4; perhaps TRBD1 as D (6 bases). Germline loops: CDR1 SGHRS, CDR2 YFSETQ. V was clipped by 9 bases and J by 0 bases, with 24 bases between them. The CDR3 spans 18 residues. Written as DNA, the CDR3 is TGCGCCACCAGGAAATCAGGAGCAGGGGTTGCAACTAATGAAAAACTGTTTTTT. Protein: CATRKSGAGVATNEKLFF.

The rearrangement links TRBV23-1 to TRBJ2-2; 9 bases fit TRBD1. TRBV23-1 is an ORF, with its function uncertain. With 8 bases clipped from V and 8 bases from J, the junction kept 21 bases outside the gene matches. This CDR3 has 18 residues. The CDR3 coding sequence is TGCGCCAGCCGCCCAGGCGTGGGACAGGGAACCTATAGGGGGGAGCTGTTTTTT. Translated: CASRPGVGQGTYRGELFF.